This T cell receptor (beta chain) was retrieved from a study of T cell repertoires in cytomegalovirus infection. TCRdb used MiXCR to reprocess the reads, holding one entry per CDR3 protein. The sample holds about 830,000 distinct CDR3 sequences, around a third seen once. This CDR3 has 15 residues. In germline, CDR1 is LNHDA, CDR2 SQIVND (reference sequence). V was cut by 8 bases and J by 0 bases, with 16 bases left in between. There are a few counts of this clonotype. Its antigen is unidentified. The sequencing used cultured CD8+ T cells from PBMCs, collected from culture after CMV antigen stimulation. The rearrangement links TRBV19 to TRBJ1-1, with D possibly being TRBD1 (6 bases). The sequence came from a human donor in good health (CMV status not recorded). Some clones in this sample may be carry-over from other donors' samples. The CDR3 sequence: CASSRGGELNTEAFF. CDR3 nucleotide sequence: TGTGCCAGTTCCCGGGGGGGCGAGTTGAACACTGAAGCTTTCTTT. Looking up the rest from reference TRBV19 and TRBJ1-1 gives the full variable domain: DGGITQSPKYLFRKEGQNVTLSCEQNLNHDAMYWYRQDPGQGLRLIYYSQIVNDFQKGDIAEGYSVSREKKESFPLTVTSAQKNPTAFYLCASSRGGELNTEAFFGQGTRLTVV.